This T cell receptor (beta chain) derives from a study of cytomegalovirus exposure and HLA in healthy donors. As concerns this clone: As yet, its antigen is unknown.

The PCR had 60 Vbeta and 13 Jbeta primers. Assay used: immunoSEQ multiplex PCR; TCRdb lists only in-frame clones, some missing. The data hold roughly 160,000 clones, with roughly 80% observed a single time. Study findings and constraints: Being productive about 87% or about 30% of the time was typical of most TCR beta V segments in an earlier analysis. Judged likely to be a sequencing artifact was a cluster of highly shared sequence variants. A reported reduction in N-insertions relative to the approximately 600-donor mean was seen in an Asian-associated ancestry cluster in a later analysis.

The trim removed 3 bases at V and 10 bases at J, leaving 12 bases unmatched. The CDR3 length is 14 residues. Germline values: CDR1 SGDLS, CDR2 YYNGEE. The chain combines TRBV9 with TRBJ1-1, with TRBD1 identical over 7 bases. Material: PBMCs. The sequence was obtained from a man aged 50-60 years in good health and CMV-seropositive. The CDR3 region has the DNA TGTGCCAGCAGCGCTCTAACGACAGGGCATGGAGCTTTCTTT. Residues: CASSALTTGHGAFF.